This is a list of T cell receptor beta chains from one sample in a study of CD8 T cells in ankylosing spondylitis. TCRdb passed the 5' RACE reads through MiXCR, listing each CDR3 protein once. This table has under 450,000 distinct CDR3 sequences, approximately 22% appearing once. Material for sequencing was blood, either unsorted or a sorted T cell fraction (not recorded which). The source of these receptors is a male donor with ankylosing spondylitis or in good health (not recorded which). Each CDR3 is given with its conserved first and last residue. Fields, in order: D gene, clone size, V gene, J gene, CDR3 DNA, CDR3 protein. A D gene is named only where the DNA matches it firmly. Part of the rows lack a size; the others show once, few, many or a class for expanded clones.

d_call: -
clone_size: few
v_call: TRBV5-6
j_call: TRBJ2-3
cdr3_nt: TGTGCCAGCAGCTTCCAAAATCTCGTATATACGCAGTATTTT
cdr3_aa: CASSFQNLVYTQYF

d_call: TRBD1
clone_size: few
v_call: TRBV7-9
j_call: TRBJ1-2
cdr3_nt: TGTGCCAGCAGCTTAGTCGGGACAGGGAACTATGGCTACACCTTC
cdr3_aa: CASSLVGTGNYGYTF

d_call: -
clone_size: few
v_call: TRBV12-3/TRBV12-4
j_call: TRBJ2-5
cdr3_nt: TGTGCCAGCAGTTTAGTAGCAGGGTCTGAAGAGACCCAGTACTTC
cdr3_aa: CASSLVAGSEETQYF

d_call: -
clone_size: many
v_call: TRBV30
j_call: TRBJ2-5
cdr3_nt: TGTGCCTGGAGTGGATCTGGGATAAAGTACTTC
cdr3_aa: CAWSGSGIKYF

d_call: -
clone_size: few
v_call: TRBV7-9
j_call: TRBJ2-5
cdr3_nt: TGTGCCAGCAGCTTAGCAGATAACCAAGAGACCCAGTACTTC
cdr3_aa: CASSLADNQETQYF

d_call: -
clone_size: -
v_call: TRBV11-2
j_call: TRBJ2-7
cdr3_nt: TGTGCCAGCAGCTTGAAGCCTAGCGACGAGCAGTACTTC
cdr3_aa: CASSLKPSDEQYF

d_call: -
clone_size: few
v_call: TRBV5-6
j_call: TRBJ2-2
cdr3_nt: TGTGCCAGCAGCTTGGGGGGCAAGCTGTTTTTT
cdr3_aa: CASSLGGKLFF

d_call: -
clone_size: few
v_call: TRBV3-1
j_call: TRBJ2-7
cdr3_nt: TGTGCCAGCAGCCAAGCGGGGGGCCCCCCCTACGAGCAGTACTTC
cdr3_aa: CASSQAGGPPYEQYF

d_call: TRBD2
clone_size: -
v_call: TRBV9
j_call: TRBJ2-1
cdr3_nt: TGTGCCAGCCAGCGGGGGGGAGCGAACAATGAGCAGTTCTTC
cdr3_aa: CASQRGGANNEQFF

d_call: TRBD2
clone_size: -
v_call: TRBV7-8
j_call: TRBJ2-2
cdr3_nt: TGTGCCAGCAGCACCCACCCTAGCGGGACGAACACCGGGGAGCTGTTTTTT
cdr3_aa: CASSTHPSGTNTGELFF

d_call: -
clone_size: -
v_call: TRBV29-1
j_call: TRBJ2-7
cdr3_nt: TGCAGCGTTGAAGATCAGGAGGGGGCGGGTTACGAGCAGTACTTC
cdr3_aa: CSVEDQEGAGYEQYF

d_call: TRBD2
clone_size: once
v_call: TRBV7-8
j_call: TRBJ2-7
cdr3_nt: TGTGCCAGCAGCGAGGGACTAGCGGGCTCCTACGAGCAGTACTTC
cdr3_aa: CASSEGLAGSYEQYF

d_call: TRBD1
clone_size: -
v_call: TRBV28
j_call: TRBJ2-2
cdr3_nt: TGTGCCAGCAGTATCGACAGGGCGGACACCGGGGAGCTGTTTTTT
cdr3_aa: CASSIDRADTGELFF